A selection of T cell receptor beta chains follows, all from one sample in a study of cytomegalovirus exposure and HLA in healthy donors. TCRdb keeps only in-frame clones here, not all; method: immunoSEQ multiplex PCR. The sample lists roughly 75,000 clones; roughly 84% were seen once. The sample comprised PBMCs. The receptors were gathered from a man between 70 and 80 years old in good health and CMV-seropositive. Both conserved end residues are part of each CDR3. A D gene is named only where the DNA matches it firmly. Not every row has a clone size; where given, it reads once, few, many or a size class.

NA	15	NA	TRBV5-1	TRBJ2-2	CASSGGTASAGELFF	TGCGCCAGCAGCGGGGGGACAGCTTCGGCCGGGGAGCTGTTTTTT
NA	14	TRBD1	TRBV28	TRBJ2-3	CASSPTGELDTQYF	TGTGCCAGCAGCCCGACAGGGGAGTTAGATACGCAGTATTTT
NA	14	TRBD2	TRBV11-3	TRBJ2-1	CASSPGLAGDEQFF	TGTGCCAGCAGCCCGGGACTAGCGGGCGATGAGCAGTTCTTC
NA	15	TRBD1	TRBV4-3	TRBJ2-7	CASSQAGDRGSEQYF	TGCGCCAGCAGCCAAGCTGGGGACAGGGGCTCCGAGCAGTACTTC
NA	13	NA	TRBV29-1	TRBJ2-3	CSVGYRNTDTQYF	TGCAGCGTTGGATACAGGAACACAGATACGCAGTATTTT
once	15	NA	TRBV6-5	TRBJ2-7	CASSYSQGAPYEQYF	TGTGCCAGCAGTTACTCCCAGGGCGCGCCGTACGAGCAGTACTTC
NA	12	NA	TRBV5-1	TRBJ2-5	CASSLAVETQYF	TGCGCCAGCAGCTTGGCCGTCGAGACCCAGTACTTC
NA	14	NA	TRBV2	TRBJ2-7	CASSSPGHLYEQYF	TGTGCCAGCAGTAGCCCGGGACACCTCTACGAGCAGTACTTC
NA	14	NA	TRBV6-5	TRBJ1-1	CASRLPGEGAEAFF	TGTGCCAGCAGATTGCCCGGGGAGGGGGCTGAAGCTTTCTTT
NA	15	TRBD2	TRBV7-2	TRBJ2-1	CASSLALAGNNEQFF	TGTGCCAGCAGCTTAGCTCTAGCGGGAAACAATGAGCAGTTCTTC
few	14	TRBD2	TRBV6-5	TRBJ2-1	CASSYRGLWDEQFF	TGTGCCAGCAGTTACCGGGGACTATGGGATGAGCAGTTCTTC
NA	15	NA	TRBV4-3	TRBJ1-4	CASSQEGTKNEKLFF	TGCGCCAGCAGCCAAGAAGGGACAAAAAATGAAAAACTGTTTTTT
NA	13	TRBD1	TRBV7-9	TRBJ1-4	CASSSGGLEKLFF	TGTGCCAGCAGCTCAGGGGGGCTGGAAAAACTGTTTTTT
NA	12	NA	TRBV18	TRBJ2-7	CASSPWQDEQYF	TGTGCCAGCTCACCCTGGCAGGACGAGCAGTACTTC
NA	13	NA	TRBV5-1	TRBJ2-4	CASSWTPQDIQYF	TGCGCCAGCAGCTGGACTCCTCAGGACATTCAGTACTTC
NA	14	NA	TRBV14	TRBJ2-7	CASSQGQVPGEQYF	TGTGCCAGCAGCCAAGGACAGGTGCCGGGGGAGCAGTACTTC
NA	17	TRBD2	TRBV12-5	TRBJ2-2	CASGPTRGGLNTGELFF	TGTGCTAGTGGTCCCACACGGGGGGGCCTAAACACCGGGGAGCTGTTTTTT
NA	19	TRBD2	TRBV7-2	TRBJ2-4	CASSLVGTSGGLAKNIQYF	TGTGCCAGCAGCTTAGTCGGGACTAGCGGGGGTTTAGCCAAAAACATTCAGTACTTC
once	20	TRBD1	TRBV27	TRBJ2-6	CASSLWGQGTGYSGANVLTF	TGTGCCAGCAGTCTATGGGGACAGGGGACGGGATACTCTGGGGCCAACGTCCTGACTTTC
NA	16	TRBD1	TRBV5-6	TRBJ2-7	CASSYPGQQSSYEQYF	TGTGCCAGCAGTTATCCGGGACAGCAGAGCTCCTACGAGCAGTACTTC
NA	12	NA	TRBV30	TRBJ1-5	CAWSSGERPQHF	TGTGCCTGGAGCTCAGGGGAGCGGCCCCAGCATTTT
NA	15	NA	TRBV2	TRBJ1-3	CASSPLPPSGNTIYF	TGTGCCAGCAGCCCCCTCCCCCCCTCTGGAAACACCATATATTTT
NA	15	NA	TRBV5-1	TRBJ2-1	CASSLGTGGGVEQFF	TGCGCCAGCAGCTTGGGGACTGGCGGTGGGGTTGAGCAGTTCTTC
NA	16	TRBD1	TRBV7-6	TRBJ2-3	CASSSAPGQGANTQYF	TGTGCCAGCAGCTCGGCTCCGGGACAGGGGGCAAATACGCAGTATTTT
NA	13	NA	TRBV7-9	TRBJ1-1	CASSSGEHTEAFF	TGTGCCAGCAGCTCGGGGGAACACACTGAAGCTTTCTTT
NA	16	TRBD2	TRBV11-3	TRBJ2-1	CASSLVRGGRNNEQFF	TGTGCCAGCAGCTTAGTGCGGGGGGGCCGGAACAATGAGCAGTTCTTC
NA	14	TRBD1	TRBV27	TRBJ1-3	CASRGQGEGNTIYF	TGTGCCAGCAGGGGACAGGGAGAAGGAAACACCATATATTTT
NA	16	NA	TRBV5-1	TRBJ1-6	CASSWDPGDRNSPLHF	TGCGCCAGCAGCTGGGACCCGGGAGACCGTAATTCACCCCTCCACTTT
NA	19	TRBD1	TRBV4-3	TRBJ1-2	CASSQVLGTGSGGTYGYTF	TGCGCCAGCAGCCAGGTCCTCGGGACAGGGTCCGGCGGGACGTACGGCTACACCTTC
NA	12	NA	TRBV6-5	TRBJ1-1	CASQSAGYEAFF	TGTGCCAGTCAATCCGCCGGTTATGAAGCTTTCTTT
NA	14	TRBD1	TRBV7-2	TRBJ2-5	CASSPDRGRETQYF	TGTGCCAGCAGCCCCGACAGGGGCAGGGAGACCCAGTACTTC
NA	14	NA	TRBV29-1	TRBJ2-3	CSVVALSTTDTQYF	TGCAGCGTTGTAGCACTATCAACCACAGATACGCAGTATTTT
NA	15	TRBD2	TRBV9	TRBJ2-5	CASSVAGGRQETQYF	TGTGCCAGCAGCGTAGCGGGAGGGCGACAAGAGACCCAGTACTTC
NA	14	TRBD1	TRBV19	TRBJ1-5	CASSTGQDDQPQHF	TGTGCCAGTAGTACTGGACAGGACGATCAGCCCCAGCATTTT
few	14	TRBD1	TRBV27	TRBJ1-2	CASSWTGQTFGYTF	TGTGCCAGCAGTTGGACAGGACAAACCTTCGGCTACACCTTC
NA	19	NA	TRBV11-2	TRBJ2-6	CASRSVGAGAHSGANVLTF	TGTGCCAGCAGAAGCGTGGGGGCAGGGGCGCACTCTGGGGCCAACGTCCTGACTTTC
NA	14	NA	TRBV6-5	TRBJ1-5	CASSDGLSNQPQHF	TGTGCCAGCAGTGATGGACTGAGCAATCAGCCCCAGCATTTT
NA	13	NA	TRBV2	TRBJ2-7	CASSLTTLYEQYF	TGTGCCAGCAGTTTGACTACACTTTACGAGCAGTACTTC
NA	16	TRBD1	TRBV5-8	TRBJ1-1	CASSLAPGTENTEAFF	TGTGCCAGCAGCTTGGCCCCGGGGACAGAGAACACTGAAGCTTTCTTT
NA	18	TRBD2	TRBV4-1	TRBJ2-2	CASSQRRTSGINTGELFF	TGCGCCAGCAGCCAGAGACGGACTAGCGGGATAAACACCGGGGAGCTGTTTTTT
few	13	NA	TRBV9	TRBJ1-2	CASRTPQGRRYTF	TGTGCCAGCAGGACCCCGCAGGGTCGGCGCTACACCTTC
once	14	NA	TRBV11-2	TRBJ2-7	CASSSLAPSYEQYF	TGTGCCAGCAGCTCTTTAGCGCCCTCCTACGAGCAGTACTTC
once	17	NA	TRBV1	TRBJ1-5	CTSSQDLEDREGQPQHF	TGCACCAGCAGCCAAGATCTTGAGGACAGGGAAGGACAGCCCCAGCATTTT
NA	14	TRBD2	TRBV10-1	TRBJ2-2	CASSEGLAAGELFF	TGCGCCAGCAGTGAGGGACTAGCGGCCGGGGAGCTGTTTTTT
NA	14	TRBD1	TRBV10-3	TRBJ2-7	CAIRGTEIPYEQYF	TGTGCCATCAGGGGGACAGAAATCCCCTACGAGCAGTACTTC